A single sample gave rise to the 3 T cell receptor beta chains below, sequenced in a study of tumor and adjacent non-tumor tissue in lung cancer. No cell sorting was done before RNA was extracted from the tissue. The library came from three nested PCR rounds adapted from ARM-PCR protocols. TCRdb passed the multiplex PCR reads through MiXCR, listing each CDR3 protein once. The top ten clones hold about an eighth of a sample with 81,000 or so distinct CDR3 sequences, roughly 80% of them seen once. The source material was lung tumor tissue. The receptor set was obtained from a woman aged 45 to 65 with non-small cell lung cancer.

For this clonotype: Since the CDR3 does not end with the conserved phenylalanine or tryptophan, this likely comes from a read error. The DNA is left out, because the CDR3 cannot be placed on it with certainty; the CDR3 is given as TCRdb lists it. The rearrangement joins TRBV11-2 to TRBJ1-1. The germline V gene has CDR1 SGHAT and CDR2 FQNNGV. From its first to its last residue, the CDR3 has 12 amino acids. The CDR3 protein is CASSSRFTEAIS.

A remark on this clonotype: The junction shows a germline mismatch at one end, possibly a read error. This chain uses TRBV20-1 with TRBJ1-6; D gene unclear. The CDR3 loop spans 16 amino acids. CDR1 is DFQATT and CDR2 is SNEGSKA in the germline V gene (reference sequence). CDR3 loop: CSARDDRGSYNSSLHF. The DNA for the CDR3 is TGCAGTGCTAGAGATGATAGAGGGTCATATAATTCATCCCTCCACTTT.

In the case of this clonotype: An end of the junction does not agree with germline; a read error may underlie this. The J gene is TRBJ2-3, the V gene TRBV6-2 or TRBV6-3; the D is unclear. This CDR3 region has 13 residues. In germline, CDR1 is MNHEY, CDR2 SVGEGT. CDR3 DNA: TGTACCAGCAGTTACTCGGAAGGTTCGGCGCACTATTTT. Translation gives CTSSYSEGSAHYF.